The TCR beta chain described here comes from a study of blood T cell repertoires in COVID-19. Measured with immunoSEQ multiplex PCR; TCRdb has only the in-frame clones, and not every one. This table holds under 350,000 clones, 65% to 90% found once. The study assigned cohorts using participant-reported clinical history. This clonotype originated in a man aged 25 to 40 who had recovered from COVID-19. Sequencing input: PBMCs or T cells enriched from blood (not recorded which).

The CDR3 sequence: CASSPGRDSSLRQFF. CDR3 bases: TGTGCCAGCAGCCCAGGCCGGGACTCTTCCTTGAGGCAGTTCTTC. The J gene is TRBJ2-1, the V gene TRBV13, with D tentatively TRBD2 (6 bases). Trimming took 5 bases from V and 12 from J, leaving 23 bases between them. This CDR3 region has 15 residues. In germline, CDR1 is PRHDT, CDR2 FYEKMQ (reference sequence).